This T cell receptor (beta chain) was sequenced during a study of T cells after somatic rescue of genetic block. This clone is categorized as medium-sized. The CDR3 runs 14 residues. Germline CDR1 reads MDHEN; CDR2 reads SYDVKM. V was pared by 2 bases and J by 2 bases, with 9 bases between. Method: immunoSEQ multiplex PCR; TCRdb's copy keeps in-frame clones and lacks some. The table includes under 15,000 clones, 71% detected once. The sequencing sample was made of peripheral blood mononuclear cells (PBMCs). This receptor was taken from a boy younger than 18. V and J are TRBV28 and TRBJ1-1; perhaps TRBD1 as D (5 bases). This chain's CDR3 is CASSLHRFNTEAFF. CDR3 bases: TGTGCCAGCAGTTTACACAGGTTTAACACTGAAGCTTTCTTT.